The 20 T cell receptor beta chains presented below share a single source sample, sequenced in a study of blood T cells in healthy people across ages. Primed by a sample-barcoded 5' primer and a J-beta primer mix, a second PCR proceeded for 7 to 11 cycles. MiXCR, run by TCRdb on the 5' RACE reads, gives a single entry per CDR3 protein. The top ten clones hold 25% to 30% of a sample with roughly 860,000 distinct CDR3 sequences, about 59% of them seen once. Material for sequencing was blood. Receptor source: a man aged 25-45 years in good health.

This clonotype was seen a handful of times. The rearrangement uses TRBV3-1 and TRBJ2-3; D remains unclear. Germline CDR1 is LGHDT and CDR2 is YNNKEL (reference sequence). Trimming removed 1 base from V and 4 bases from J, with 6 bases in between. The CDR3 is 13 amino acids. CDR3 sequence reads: CASSQGWADTQYF. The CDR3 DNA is TGTGCCAGCAGCCAAGGGTGGGCAGATACGCAGTATTTT.

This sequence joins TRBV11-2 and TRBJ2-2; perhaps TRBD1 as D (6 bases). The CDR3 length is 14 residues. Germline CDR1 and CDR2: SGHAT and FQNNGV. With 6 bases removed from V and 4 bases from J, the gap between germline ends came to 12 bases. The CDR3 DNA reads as TGTGCCAGCAGAACCGGGACATTCACCGGGGAGCTGTTTTTT. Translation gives CASRTGTFTGELFF.

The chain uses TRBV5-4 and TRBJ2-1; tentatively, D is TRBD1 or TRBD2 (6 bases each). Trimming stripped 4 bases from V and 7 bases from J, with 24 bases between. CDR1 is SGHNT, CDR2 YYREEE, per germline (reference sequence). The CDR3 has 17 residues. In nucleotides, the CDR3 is TGTGCCAGCAGCCGGGGGCCCAGGTCGGGGGACTCGAATGAGCAGTTCTTC. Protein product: CASSRGPRSGDSNEQFF.

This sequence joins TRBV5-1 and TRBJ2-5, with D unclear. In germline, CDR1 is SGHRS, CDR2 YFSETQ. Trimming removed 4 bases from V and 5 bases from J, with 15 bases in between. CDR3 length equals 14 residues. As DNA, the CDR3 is TGCGCCAGCAGCCCCCTAAAGGTTGGGGAGACCCAGTACTTC. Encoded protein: CASSPLKVGETQYF.

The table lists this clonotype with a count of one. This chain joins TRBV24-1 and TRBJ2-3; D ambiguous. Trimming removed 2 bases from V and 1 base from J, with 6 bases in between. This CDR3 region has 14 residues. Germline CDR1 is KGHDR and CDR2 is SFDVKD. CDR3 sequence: CATSDCPRTDTQYF. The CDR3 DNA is TGTGCCACCAGTGATTGCCCCCGCACAGATACGCAGTATTTT.

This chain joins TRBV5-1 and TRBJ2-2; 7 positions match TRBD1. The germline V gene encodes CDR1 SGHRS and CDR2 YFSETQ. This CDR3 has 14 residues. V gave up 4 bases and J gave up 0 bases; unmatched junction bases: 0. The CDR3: CASSQGANTGELFF. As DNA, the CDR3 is TGCGCCAGCAGCCAGGGGGCGAACACCGGGGAGCTGTTTTTT.

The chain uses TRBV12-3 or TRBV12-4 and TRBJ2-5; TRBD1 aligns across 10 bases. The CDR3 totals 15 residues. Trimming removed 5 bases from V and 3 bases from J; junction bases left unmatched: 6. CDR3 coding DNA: TGTGCCAGCAGTCGGGACAGGGGACAGAAAGAGACCCAGTACTTC. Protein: CASSRDRGQKETQYF.

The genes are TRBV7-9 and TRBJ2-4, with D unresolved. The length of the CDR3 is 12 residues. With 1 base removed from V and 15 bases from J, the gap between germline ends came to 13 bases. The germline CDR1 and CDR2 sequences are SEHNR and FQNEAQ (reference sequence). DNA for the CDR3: TGTGCCAGCAGCTTAGGCGTCACATTACCGTACTTC. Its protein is CASSLGVTLPYF.

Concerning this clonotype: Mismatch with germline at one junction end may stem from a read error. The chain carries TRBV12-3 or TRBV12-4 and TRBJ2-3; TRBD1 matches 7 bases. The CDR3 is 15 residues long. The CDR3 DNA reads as TGTGCCGGCAGTTTAGGCCAGGGGGGCACAGATACGCAGTATTTT. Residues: CAGSLGQGGTDTQYF.

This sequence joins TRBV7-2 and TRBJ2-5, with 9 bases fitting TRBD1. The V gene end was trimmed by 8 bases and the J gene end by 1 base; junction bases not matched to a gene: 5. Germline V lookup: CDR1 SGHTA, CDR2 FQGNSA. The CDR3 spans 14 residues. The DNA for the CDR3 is TGTGCCAGCGTTGACAGGGGGTTCCAAGAGACCCAGTACTTC. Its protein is CASVDRGFQETQYF.

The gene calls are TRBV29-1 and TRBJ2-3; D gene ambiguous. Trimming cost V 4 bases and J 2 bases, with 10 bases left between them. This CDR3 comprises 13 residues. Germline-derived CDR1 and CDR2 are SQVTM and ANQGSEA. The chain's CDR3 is CSVGAANTDTQYF. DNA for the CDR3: TGCAGCGTTGGGGCAGCTAACACAGATACGCAGTATTTT.

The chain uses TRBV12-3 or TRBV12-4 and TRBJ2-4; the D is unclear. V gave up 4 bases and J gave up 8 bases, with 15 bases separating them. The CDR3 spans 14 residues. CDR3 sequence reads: CASSSVLIKDIQYF. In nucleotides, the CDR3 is TGTGCCAGCAGTTCCGTCCTGATTAAGGACATTCAGTACTTC.

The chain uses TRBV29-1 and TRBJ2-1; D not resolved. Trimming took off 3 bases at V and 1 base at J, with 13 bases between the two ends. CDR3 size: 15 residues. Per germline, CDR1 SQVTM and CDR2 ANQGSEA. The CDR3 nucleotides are TGCAGCGTTGACAGGTCCTACACTTCCTACAATGAGCAGTTCTTC. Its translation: CSVDRSYTSYNEQFF.

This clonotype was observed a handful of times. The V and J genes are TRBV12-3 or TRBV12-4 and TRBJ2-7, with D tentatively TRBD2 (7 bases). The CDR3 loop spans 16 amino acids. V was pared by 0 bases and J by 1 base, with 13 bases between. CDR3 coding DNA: TGTGCCAGCAGTTTAGCGCTAGGGGGGGAGTCCTACGAGCAGTACTTC. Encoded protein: CASSLALGGESYEQYF.

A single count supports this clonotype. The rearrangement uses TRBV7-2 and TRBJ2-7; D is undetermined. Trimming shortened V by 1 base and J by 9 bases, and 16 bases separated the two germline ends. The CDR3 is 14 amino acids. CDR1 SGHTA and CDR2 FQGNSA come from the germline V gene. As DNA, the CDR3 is TGTGCCAGCAGCTTAGGTCCGAATTTCTCAGTGCAGTACTTC. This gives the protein CASSLGPNFSVQYF.

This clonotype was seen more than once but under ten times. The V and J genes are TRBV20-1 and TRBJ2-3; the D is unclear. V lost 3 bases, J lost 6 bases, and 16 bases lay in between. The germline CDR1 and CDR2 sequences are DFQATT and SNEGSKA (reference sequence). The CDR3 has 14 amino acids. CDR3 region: CSASGLTKGDTQYF. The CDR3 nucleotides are TGCAGTGCTAGCGGTCTCACTAAAGGGGATACGCAGTATTTT.

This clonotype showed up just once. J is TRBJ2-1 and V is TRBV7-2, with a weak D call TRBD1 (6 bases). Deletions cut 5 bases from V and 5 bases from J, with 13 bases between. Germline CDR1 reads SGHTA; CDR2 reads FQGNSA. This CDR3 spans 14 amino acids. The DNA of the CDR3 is TGTGCCAGCAGCACCCGACAGGCAGACAATGAGCAGTTCTTC. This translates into CASSTRQADNEQFF.

The CDR3 DNA is TGCAGTGCTAGAAATAACTATCAGGGTAACTATGGCTACACCTTC. The encoded protein is CSARNNYQGNYGYTF. The chain joins TRBV20-1 to TRBJ1-2, with D maybe TRBD1 (5 bases). CDR3 length: 15 amino acids. V lost 2 bases, J lost 1 base, and 14 bases lay in between. The germline V gene has CDR1 DFQATT and CDR2 SNEGSKA (reference sequence).

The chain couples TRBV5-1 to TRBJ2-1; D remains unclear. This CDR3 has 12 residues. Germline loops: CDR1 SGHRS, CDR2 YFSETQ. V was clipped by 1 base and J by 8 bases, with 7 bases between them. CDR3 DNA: TGCGCCAGCAGCTTGACGGTAGATGAGCAGTTCTTC. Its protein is CASSLTVDEQFF.

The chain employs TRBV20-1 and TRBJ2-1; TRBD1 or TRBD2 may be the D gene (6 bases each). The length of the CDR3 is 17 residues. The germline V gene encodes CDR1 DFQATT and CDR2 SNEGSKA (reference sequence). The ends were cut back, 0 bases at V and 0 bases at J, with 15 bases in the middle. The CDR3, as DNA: TGCAGTGCTAGAGATTATCTGGGGGGCGGCTCCTACAATGAGCAGTTCTTC. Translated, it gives CSARDYLGGGSYNEQFF.